The clone carrying this T cell receptor (beta chain) came up once. The CDR3 has 13 amino acids. V lost 1 base, J lost 6 bases, and 11 bases lay in between. Germline CDR1 reads SGHNT; CDR2 reads YYREEE (reference sequence). The sample belongs to a study of T cell responses to AZD1222 COVID-19 vaccine. Sequencing was performed with immunoSEQ multiplex PCR; in TCRdb, only in-frame clones are kept and a portion is missing. The repertoire includes some 140,000 clones, roughly nine tenths of them detected once, and 3% to 3.5% sits in the top ten. The sample was peripheral blood, taken on day 0 of AZD1222 vaccination. This TCR came from an adult in good health. The J gene is TRBJ2-7, the V gene TRBV5-4; possible D gene TRBD1, 5 bases. The CDR3: CASSLSDRGEQYF. CDR3 nucleotides: TGTGCCAGCAGCTTGTCCGACAGAGGCGAGCAGTACTTC.